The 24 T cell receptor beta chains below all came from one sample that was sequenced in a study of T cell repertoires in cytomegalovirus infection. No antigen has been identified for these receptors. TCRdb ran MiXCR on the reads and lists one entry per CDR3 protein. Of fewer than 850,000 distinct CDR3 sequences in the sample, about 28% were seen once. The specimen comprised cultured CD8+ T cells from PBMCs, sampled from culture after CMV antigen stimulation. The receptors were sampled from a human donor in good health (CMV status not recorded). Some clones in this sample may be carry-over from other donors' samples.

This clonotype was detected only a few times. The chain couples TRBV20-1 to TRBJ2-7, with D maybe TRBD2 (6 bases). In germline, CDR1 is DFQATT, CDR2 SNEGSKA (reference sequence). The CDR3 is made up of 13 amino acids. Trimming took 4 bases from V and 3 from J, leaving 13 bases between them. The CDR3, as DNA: TGCAGTGCTACGTCGGGGACTCACTACGAGCAGTACTTC. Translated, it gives CSATSGTHYEQYF.

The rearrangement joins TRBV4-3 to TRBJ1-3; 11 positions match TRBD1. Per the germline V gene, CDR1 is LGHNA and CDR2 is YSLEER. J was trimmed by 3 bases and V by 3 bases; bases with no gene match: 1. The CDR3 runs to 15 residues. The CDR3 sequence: CASSQDRGLGNTIYF. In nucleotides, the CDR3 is TGCGCCAGCAGCCAGGACAGGGGGCTTGGAAACACCATATATTTT.

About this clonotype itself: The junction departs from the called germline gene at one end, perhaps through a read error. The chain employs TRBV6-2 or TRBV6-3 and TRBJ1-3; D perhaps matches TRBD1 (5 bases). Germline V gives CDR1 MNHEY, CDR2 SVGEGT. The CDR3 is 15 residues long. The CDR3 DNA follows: TGTGCCAGCAGCCCGGACACGTCCTCTGGAAACACCAAATATTTT. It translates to CASSPDTSSGNTKYF.

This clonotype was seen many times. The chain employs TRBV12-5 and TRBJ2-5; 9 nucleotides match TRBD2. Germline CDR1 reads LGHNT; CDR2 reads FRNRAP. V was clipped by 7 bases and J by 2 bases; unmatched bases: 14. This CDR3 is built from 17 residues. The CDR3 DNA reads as TGTGCTAGTGCTTCAACGACTAGCGGACAGATTCAAGAGACCCAGTACTTC. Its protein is CASASTTSGQIQETQYF.

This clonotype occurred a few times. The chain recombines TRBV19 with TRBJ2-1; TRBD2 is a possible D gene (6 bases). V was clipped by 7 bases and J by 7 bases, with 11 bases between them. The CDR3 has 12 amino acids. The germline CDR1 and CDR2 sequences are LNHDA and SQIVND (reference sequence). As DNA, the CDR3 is TGTGCCAGTATTGGGACTCCAAATGAGCAGTTCTTC. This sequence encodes CASIGTPNEQFF.

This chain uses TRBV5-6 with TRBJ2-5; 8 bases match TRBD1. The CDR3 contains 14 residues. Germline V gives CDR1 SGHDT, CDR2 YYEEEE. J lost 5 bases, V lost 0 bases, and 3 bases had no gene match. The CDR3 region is CASSLGQGHETQYF. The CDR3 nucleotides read TGTGCCAGCAGCTTGGGACAGGGGCACGAGACCCAGTACTTC.

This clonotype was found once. The CDR3 bases are TGTGCCAGTAGTATCGCAGTCGGGGCCCCATCTTACAATGAGCAGTTCTTC. It specifies CASSIAVGAPSYNEQFF. The rearrangement links TRBV19 to TRBJ2-1; D is perhaps TRBD1 or TRBD2 (5 bases each). The CDR3 contains 17 residues. V was cut by 3 bases and J by 4 bases, with 19 bases left in between. CDR1 LNHDA and CDR2 SQIVND come from the germline V gene (reference sequence).

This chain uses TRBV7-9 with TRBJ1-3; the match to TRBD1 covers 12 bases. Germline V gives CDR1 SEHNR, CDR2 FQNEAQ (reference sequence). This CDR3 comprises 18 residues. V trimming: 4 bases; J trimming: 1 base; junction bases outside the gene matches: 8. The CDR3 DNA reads TGTGCCAGCAGCTCTTGGGACAGGGGGCGCCTTTCTGGAAACACCATATATTTT. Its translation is CASSSWDRGRLSGNTIYF. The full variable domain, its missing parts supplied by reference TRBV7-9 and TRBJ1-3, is DTGVSQNPRHKITKRGQNVTFRCDPISEHNRLYWYRQTLGQGPEFLTYFQNEAQLEKSRLLSDRFSAERPKGSFSTLEIQRTEQGDSAMYLCASSSWDRGRLSGNTIYFGEGSWLTVV.

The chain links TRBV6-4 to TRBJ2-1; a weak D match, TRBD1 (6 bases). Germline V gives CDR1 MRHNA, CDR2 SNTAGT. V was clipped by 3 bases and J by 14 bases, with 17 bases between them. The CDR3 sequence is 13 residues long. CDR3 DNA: TGTGCCAGCAGTGAATATGAGGGGGTAGGGGAGTTCTTC. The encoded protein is CASSEYEGVGEFF.

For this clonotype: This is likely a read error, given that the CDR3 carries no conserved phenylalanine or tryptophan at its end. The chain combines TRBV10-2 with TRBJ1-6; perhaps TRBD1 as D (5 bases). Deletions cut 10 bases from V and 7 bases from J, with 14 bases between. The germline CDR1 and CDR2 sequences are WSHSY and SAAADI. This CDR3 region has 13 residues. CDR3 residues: CATNQGGNSPLHL. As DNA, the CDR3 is TGCGCCACCAATCAGGGCGGGAATTCACCCCTCCACTTA.

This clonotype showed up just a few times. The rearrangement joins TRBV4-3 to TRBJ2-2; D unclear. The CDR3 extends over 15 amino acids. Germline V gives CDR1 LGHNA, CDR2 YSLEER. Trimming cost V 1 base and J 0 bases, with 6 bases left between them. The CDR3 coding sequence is TGCGCCAGCAGCCAAGCCACTCCGAACACCGGGGAGCTGTTTTTT. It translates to CASSQATPNTGELFF.

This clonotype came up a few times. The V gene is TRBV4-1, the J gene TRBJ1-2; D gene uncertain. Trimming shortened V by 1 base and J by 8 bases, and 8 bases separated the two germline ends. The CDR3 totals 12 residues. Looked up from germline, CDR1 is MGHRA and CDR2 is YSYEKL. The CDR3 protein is CASSQGVKGYTF. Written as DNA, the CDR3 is TGCGCCAGCAGCCAAGGGGTGAAAGGCTACACCTTC.

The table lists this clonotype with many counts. Written as DNA, the CDR3 is TGTGCCAGCAGCCCGCCCGGGACAGGGAACACTGAAGCTTTCTTT. Translating gives CASSPPGTGNTEAFF. V usage is TRBV7-6 and J usage is TRBJ1-1, with 8 bases fitting TRBD1. The CDR3 is 15 amino acids. CDR1 is SGHVS and CDR2 is FNYEAQ in the germline V gene. The V gene end was trimmed by 5 bases and the J gene end by 1 base; junction bases not matched to a gene: 6.

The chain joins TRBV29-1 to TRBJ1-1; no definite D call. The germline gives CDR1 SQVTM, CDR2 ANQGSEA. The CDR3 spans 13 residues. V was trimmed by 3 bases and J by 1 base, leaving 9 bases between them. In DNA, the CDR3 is TGCAGCGTTGAGACGGGGAAGAACACTGAAGCTTTCTTT. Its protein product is CSVETGKNTEAFF. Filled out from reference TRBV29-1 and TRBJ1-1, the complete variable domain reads SAVISQKPSRDICQRGTSLTIQCQVDSQVTMMFWYRQQPGQSLTLIATANQGSEATYESGFVIDKFPISRPNLTFSTLTVSNMSPEDSSIYLCSVETGKNTEAFFGQGTRLTVV.

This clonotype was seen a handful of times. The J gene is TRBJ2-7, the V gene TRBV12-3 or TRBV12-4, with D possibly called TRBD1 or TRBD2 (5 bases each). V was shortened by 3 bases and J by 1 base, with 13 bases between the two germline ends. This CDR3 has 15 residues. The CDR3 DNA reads TGTGCCAGCAGTTTGACGGGGACGGGTTCCTACGAGCAGTACGTC. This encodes CASSLTGTGSYEQYV.

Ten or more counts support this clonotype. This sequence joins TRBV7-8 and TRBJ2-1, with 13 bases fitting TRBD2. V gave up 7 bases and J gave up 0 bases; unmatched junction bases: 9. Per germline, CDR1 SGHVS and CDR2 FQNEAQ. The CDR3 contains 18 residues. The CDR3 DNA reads TGTGCCAGCACCCCTAGAGGACTAGCGGGGGTCTCCTACAATGAGCAGTTCTTC. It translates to CASTPRGLAGVSYNEQFF.

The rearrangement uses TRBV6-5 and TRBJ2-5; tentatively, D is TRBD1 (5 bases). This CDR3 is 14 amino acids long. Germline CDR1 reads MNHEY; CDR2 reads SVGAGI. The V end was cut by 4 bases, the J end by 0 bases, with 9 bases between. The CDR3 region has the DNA TGTGCCAGCAGTTTCTCGGACAACCAAGAGACCCAGTACTTC. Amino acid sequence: CASSFSDNQETQYF.

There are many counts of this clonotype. The CDR3 loop is CASFLGHTEAFF. The DNA of the CDR3 is TGTGCCAGCTTCCTGGGGCACACTGAAGCTTTCTTT. The chain employs TRBV7-2 and TRBJ1-1, with a tentative D call TRBD1 (5 bases). CDR3 length: 12 amino acids. Germline CDR1 is SGHTA and CDR2 is FQGNSA. V dropped 8 bases and J dropped 3 bases, with 10 bases sitting between them.

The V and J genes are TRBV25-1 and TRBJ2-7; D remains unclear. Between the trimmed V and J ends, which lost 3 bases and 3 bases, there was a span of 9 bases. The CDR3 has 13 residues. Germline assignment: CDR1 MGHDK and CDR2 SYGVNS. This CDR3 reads CASSDGRNYEQYF. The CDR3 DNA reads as TGTGCCAGCAGTGATGGGCGGAACTACGAGCAGTACTTC.

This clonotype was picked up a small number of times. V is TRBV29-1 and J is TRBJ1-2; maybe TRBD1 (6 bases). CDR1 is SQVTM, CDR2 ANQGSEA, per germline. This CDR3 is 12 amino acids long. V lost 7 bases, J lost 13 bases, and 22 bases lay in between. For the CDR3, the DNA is TGCAGCGGTAAGACAGGAGACCTGGCGTTCACCTTC. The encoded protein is CSGKTGDLAFTF.

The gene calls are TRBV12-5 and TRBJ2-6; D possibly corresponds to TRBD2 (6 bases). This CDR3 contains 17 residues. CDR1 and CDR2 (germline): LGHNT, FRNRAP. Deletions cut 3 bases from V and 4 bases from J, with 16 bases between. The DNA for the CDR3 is TGTGCTAGTGGTTTTTCCCCGGAGGGGATCGGGGCCAACGTCCTGACTTTC. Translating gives CASGFSPEGIGANVLTF.

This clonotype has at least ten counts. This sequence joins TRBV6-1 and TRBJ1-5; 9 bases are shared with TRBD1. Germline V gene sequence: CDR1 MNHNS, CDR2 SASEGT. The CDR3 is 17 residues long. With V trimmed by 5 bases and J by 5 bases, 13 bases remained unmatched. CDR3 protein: CASSHYRTGDYYQPQHF. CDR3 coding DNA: TGTGCCAGCAGTCACTATCGGACAGGGGATTATTATCAGCCCCAGCATTTT.

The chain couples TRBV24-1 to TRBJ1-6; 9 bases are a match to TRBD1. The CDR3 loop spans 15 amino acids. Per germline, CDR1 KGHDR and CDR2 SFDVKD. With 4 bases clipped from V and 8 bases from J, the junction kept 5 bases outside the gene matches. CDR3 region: CATSDTGGVDSPLHF. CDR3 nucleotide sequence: TGTGCCACCAGTGACACAGGGGGCGTGGATTCACCCCTCCACTTT.

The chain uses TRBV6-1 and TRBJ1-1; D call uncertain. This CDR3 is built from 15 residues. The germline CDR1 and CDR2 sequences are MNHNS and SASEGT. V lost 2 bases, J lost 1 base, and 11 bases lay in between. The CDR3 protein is CASSEREGWNTEAFF. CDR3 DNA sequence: TGTGCCAGCAGTGAAAGGGAGGGTTGGAACACTGAAGCTTTCTTT.